Here is one TCR beta chain with its context. This entry comes from a study of blood T cell repertoires in COVID-19. Some clones are missing from TCRdb's copy, which holds only in-frame ones; the method was immunoSEQ multiplex PCR. Here the sample spans 150,000 to 160,000 clones, around 83% being singletons. This CDR3 comprises 15 residues. The V and J ends lost 1 base and 7 bases respectively, with 16 bases between them. Germline CDR1 reads SGHVS; CDR2 reads FQNEAQ. The source material was peripheral blood. The TCR comes from a woman aged 60-75 years with COVID-19, enrolled during active disease. The chain uses TRBV7-8 and TRBJ1-1; tentatively, D is TRBD1 (5 bases). The CDR3 region has the DNA TGTGCCAGCAGCTTAGGGTACAGGCGGGGCGGTGAAGCTTTCTTT. Its translation: CASSLGYRRGGEAFF.